Below, 9 T cell receptor beta chains from the same sample are listed, as sequenced in a study of T cell responses to AZD1222 COVID-19 vaccine. The protocol was immunoSEQ multiplex PCR, while the TCRdb copy is restricted to in-frame clones and leaves out a portion. The table has about 120,000 clones, around 90% seen once; the top ten hold 1% to 1.5%. The specimen was peripheral blood, collected on day 0 of AZD1222 vaccination. The receptors come from an adult in good health.

By proportion, this clone is large. The rearrangement joins TRBV6-1 to TRBJ2-7; no definite D call. The CDR3 extends over 15 amino acids. The germline V and J ends were trimmed by 5 bases and 0 bases, with 14 bases remaining between them. Germline CDR1 reads MNHNS; CDR2 reads SASEGT. The CDR3 nucleotides read TGTGCCAGCAGTCCCCGGGCCAGGAGCTCCTACGAGCAGTACTTC. It yields the protein CASSPRARSSYEQYF.

The chain is built from TRBV6-2 or TRBV6-3 and TRBJ1-4; D is unresolved. The germline gives CDR1 MNHEY, CDR2 SVGEGT. V was trimmed by 1 base and J by 7 bases, leaving 10 bases between them. The CDR3 sequence is 14 residues long. The CDR3 spells CASSYFVSAEKLFF. Written as DNA, the CDR3 is TGTGCCAGCAGTTACTTTGTCAGCGCTGAAAAACTGTTTTTT.

This clone was observed a few times. The chain links TRBV27 to TRBJ1-2; D perhaps matches TRBD1 (5 bases). V lost 8 bases to trimming and J lost 4 bases, with 17 bases between them. The CDR3 spans 14 residues. Germline V gene sequence: CDR1 MNHEY, CDR2 SMNVEV (reference sequence). The CDR3 nucleotides are TGTGCCAGCGGCTCCGGGGCGCGCGGCTATGGCTACACCTTC. Translating gives CASGSGARGYGYTF.

The V gene is TRBV5-1, the J gene TRBJ1-4, with 12 nucleotides matching TRBD1. Germline CDR1 and CDR2: SGHRS and YFSETQ. V trimming: 5 bases; J trimming: 3 bases; junction bases outside the gene matches: 8. The CDR3 is 17 amino acids. CDR3 sequence reads: CASSPGQGARANEKLFF. The DNA for the CDR3 is TGCGCCAGCAGTCCGGGACAGGGGGCGCGAGCTAATGAAAAACTGTTTTTT.

In its sample, this clone was seen a few times. V and J are TRBV6-5 and TRBJ1-1; no reliable D call. Trimming took 8 bases from V and 1 from J, leaving 17 bases between them. This CDR3 spans 15 amino acids. Germline assignment: CDR1 MNHEY and CDR2 SVGAGI. In DNA form, the CDR3 reads TGTGCCAGCCGACGGCCACCCGGTGGGAACACTGAAGCTTTCTTT. Its translation: CASRRPPGGNTEAFF.

V and J are TRBV25-1 and TRBJ2-3; D could derive from TRBD1 or TRBD2 (6 bases each). The CDR3 extends over 12 amino acids. V was shortened by 8 bases and J by 13 bases, with 19 bases between the two germline ends. The germline V gene has CDR1 MGHDK and CDR2 SYGVNS. In DNA form, the CDR3 reads TGTGCCAGCGGGCCAAGGAGGGGGGAGGAGTATTTT. Translated: CASGPRRGEEYF. Looking up the rest from reference TRBV25-1 and TRBJ2-3 gives the full variable domain: EADIYQTPRYLVIGTGKKITLECSQTMGHDKMYWYQQDPGMELHLIHYSYGVNSTEKGDLSSESTVSRIRTEHFPLTLESARPSHTSQYLCASGPRRGEEYFGPGTRLTVL.

The V call is TRBV11-2, the J call TRBJ2-3; possibly TRBD2 for D (5 bases). CDR1 and CDR2 from the germline V gene are SGHAT and FQNNGV. The CDR3 runs 15 residues. Trimming took 3 bases from V and 0 from J, leaving 10 bases between them. CDR3 region: CASSLRLTSTDTQYF. Written as DNA, the CDR3 is TGTGCCAGCAGCTTGCGACTAACTAGCACAGATACGCAGTATTTT.

V usage is TRBV11-2 and J usage is TRBJ1-2, with no clear D. This CDR3 region has 14 residues. Looked up from germline, CDR1 is SGHAT and CDR2 is FQNNGV. V shed 0 bases and J shed 4 bases, with 9 bases lying between them. CDR3 residues: CASSLEQFIYGYTF. The CDR3 DNA reads as TGTGCCAGCAGCTTAGAACAGTTCATCTATGGCTACACCTTC. The full variable domain, completed using reference TRBV11-2 and TRBJ1-2, is EAGVAQSPRYKIIEKRQSVAFWCNPISGHATLYWYQQILGQGPKLLIQFQNNGVVDDSQLPKDRFSAERLKGVDSTLKIQPAKLEDSAVYLCASSLEQFIYGYTFGSGTRLTVV.

This chain connects TRBV5-4 to TRBJ1-2; 8 nucleotides align to TRBD1. The CDR3 length is 13 residues. J gave up 4 bases and V 4 bases, and 3 bases lay outside the gene matches. Germline CDR1 reads SGHNT; CDR2 reads YYREEE (reference sequence). In DNA, the CDR3 is TGTGCCAGCAGCAAGGGGACAGGCTATGGCTACACCTTC. This codes for CASSKGTGYGYTF.